The sequence of this T cell receptor beta chain was determined in a study of blood T cells in healthy people across ages (dated by TCRdb to the mid-2010s). Context from the whole study: In model experiments, template switching captured about one uniquely barcoded TCR beta cDNA molecule for every two T cells. Using deep sequencing normalized with unique cDNA molecular identifiers, the study measured how TCR beta repertoire diversity changes with age. Donors were grouped into four age groups: young (average approximately 15 years), middle-aged (roughly 40), aged (over 55) and long-lived (just over 80). Donors of different ages were randomly distributed across sequencing lanes to avoid experimental bias. The study analyzed two additional independent replicas of 1 million unique cDNA reads from the same blood draw for two donors, one aged 18 to 30 and one aged 80 or older.

Libraries were made using 5' RACE. Sequencer: Illumina HiSeq 2500. The second PCR ran for about 7 to 11 cycles and used a J-beta primer mix along with a sample-barcoded 5' primer. Each TCR beta cDNA molecule received a unique molecular identifier from a template-switch 5' adaptor carrying 12 random nucleotides. Each sample yielded at least 2.5 million CDR3-containing paired-end reads. First-strand cDNA synthesis was performed from all RNA using the Mint cDNA synthesis kit, with priming by a TRBC-specific oligonucleotide. Following uracil-DNA glycosylase treatment, all cDNA underwent a first 18-cycle PCR with the universal primers M1SS and BC2_uni_R. In the source study's methods: Each sample was normalized by randomly selecting 1 million high-quality reads, each carrying a distinct molecular identifier. Instead of being binned into consensus sequences, reads that shared molecular identifiers were thrown out. MiTCR, with a Q25 quality threshold and the strictest error-elimination algorithm, was used for CDR3 identification, clonotype clustering and error correction. Lower-bound total TCR beta diversity was estimated with a nonparametric unseen species model using Euler transformation. TCRdb trimmed public reads at Q25 via fastp, called clones via MiXCR and kept in-frame beta chains. Duplicate CDR3 protein sequences are folded into a single record with the most common DNA and genes. What appears here as the V and J calls and clone size reflects TCRdb's work, not the paper's. This sample lists about 580,000 distinct CDR3 sequences; 40% to 50% were detected once. The ten largest account for about 22% of the sample.

The approximately 41 donors, aged about 6 to 95 years, were systemically healthy Caucasian individuals from Russia. About 10 milliliters of peripheral blood were drawn from each donor into EDTA-treated Vacutainer tubes. Ficoll-Paque density-gradient centrifugation was used to isolate PBMCs, with at least 6.5 million per sample. Total RNA, at least 6 micrograms per sample, was extracted from PBMCs with Trizol reagent. Naive CD45RAhigh/CD27high T cell percentages were measured by flow cytometry on a PBMC aliquot from every donor. Looking up the germline V gene yields CDR1 MNHNS and CDR2 SASEGT. Cut back by 1 base and 6 bases, the V and J ends lie 12 bases apart. The CDR3 runs 15 residues from the cysteine to the phenylalanine. The kept DNA is CDR3 alone, 45 bases in frame from the first base. Study-wide conclusions, independent of this receptor: Observed TCR beta diversity per million T cells fell roughly linearly with age, and a significant reduction was already apparent by age roughly 40. Observed TCR beta diversity correlated strongly with the percentage of naive T cells measured by flow cytometry. Because the CMV infection status of the donors was unknown, age-related changes in expanded clonotypes may potentially have been confounded. The long-lived group showed more naive CD4+ T cells, fewer expanded clones and increased TCR diversity than the aged group, suggesting age selection. Bulk unsorted PBMC profiling prevented conclusive comparison of naive and antigen-experienced compartments. Estimates of total diversity based on one million sequenced T cells were considered lower bounds and underestimates.

The sample holds a few counts of this clonotype. It has no known antigen specificity. Base qualities are not at hand, and no much larger clone is one base apart. The sequenced sample was blood. The rearrangement combines TRBV6-1 with TRBJ2-2; a tentative D match to TRBD1 spans 6 bases. The sequence was collected from a man at least 80 years old in good health. The CDR3 protein sequence reads: CASSEGRGVAGELFF. The nucleotide sequence reads as follows: TGTGCCAGCAGTGAAGGCAGGGGAGTCGCCGGGGAGCTGTTTTTT.